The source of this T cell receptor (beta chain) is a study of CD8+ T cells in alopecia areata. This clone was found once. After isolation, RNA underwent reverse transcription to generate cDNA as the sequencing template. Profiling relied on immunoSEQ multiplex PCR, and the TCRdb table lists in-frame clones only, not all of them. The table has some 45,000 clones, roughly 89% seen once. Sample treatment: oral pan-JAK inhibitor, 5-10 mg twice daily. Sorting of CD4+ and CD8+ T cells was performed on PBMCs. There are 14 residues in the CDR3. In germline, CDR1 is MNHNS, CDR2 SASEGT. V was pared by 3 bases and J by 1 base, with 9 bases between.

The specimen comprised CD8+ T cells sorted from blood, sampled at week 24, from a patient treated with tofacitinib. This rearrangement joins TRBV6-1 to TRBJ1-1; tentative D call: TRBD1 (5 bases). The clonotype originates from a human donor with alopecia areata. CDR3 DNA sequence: TGTGCCAGCAGTGATCGGGGGAGGAACACTGAAGCTTTCTTT. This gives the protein CASSDRGRNTEAFF.